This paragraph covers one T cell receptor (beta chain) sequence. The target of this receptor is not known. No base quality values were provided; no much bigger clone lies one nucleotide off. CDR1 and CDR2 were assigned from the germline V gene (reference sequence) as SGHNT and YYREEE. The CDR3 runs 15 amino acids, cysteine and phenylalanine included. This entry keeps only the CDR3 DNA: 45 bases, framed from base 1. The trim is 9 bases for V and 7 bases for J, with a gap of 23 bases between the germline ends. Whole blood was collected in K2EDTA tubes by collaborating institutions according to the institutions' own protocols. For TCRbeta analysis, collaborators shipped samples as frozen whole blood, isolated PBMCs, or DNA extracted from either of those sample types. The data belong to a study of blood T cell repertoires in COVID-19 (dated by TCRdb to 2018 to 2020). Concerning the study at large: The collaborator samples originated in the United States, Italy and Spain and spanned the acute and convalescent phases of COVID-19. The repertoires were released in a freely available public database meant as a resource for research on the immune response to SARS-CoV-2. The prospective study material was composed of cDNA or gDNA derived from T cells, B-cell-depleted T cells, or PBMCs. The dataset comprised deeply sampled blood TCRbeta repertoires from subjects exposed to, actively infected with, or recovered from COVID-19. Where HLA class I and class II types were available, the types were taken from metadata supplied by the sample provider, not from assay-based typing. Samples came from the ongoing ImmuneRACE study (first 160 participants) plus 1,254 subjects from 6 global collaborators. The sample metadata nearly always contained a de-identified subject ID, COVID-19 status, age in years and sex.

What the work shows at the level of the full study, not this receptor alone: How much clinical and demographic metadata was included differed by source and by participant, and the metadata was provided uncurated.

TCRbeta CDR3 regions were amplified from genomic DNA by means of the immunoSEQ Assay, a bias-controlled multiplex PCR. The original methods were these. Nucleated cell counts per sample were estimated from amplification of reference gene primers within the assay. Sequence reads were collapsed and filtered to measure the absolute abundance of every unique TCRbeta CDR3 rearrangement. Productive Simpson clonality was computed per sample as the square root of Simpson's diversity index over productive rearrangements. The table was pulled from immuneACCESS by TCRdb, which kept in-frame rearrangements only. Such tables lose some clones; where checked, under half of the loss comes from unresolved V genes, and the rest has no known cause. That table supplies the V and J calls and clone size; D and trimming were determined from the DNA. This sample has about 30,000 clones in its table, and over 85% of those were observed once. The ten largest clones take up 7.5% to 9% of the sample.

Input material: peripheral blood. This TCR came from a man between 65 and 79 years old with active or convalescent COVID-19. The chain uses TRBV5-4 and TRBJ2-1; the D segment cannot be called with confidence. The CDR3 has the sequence CATHYPGSLMNEQFF. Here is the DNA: TGTGCCACCCACTACCCCGGTTCTTTAATGAATGAGCAGTTCTTC.